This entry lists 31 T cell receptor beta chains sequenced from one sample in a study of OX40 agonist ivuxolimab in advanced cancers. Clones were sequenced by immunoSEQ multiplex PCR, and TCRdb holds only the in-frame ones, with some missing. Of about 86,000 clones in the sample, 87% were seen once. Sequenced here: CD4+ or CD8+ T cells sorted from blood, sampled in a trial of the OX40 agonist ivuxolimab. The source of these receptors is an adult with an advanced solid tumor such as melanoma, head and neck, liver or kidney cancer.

The CDR3 nucleotides read TGTGCCAGCAGCTCTAGACCTAGTGGCAGGACGGGAGCTTTCTTT. Its translation: CASSSRPSGRTGAFF. The V gene is TRBV7-2, the J gene TRBJ1-1, with D uncertain. Trimming cost V 4 bases and J 10 bases, with 22 bases left between them. The CDR3 has 15 residues. The germline V gene has CDR1 SGHTA and CDR2 FQGNSA.

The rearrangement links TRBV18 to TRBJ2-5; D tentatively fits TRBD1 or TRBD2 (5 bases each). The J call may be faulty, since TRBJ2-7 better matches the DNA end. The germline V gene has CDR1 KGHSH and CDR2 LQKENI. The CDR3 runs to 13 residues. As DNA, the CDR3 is TGTGCCAGCTCACCGGGACCGGGATACGAGCAGTACTTC. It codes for CASSPGPGYEQYF.

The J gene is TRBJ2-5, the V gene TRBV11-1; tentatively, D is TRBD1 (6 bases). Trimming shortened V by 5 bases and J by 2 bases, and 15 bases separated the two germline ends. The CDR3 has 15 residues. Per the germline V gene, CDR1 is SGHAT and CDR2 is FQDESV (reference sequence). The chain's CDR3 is CASSQTTGIQETQYF. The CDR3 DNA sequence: TGTGCCAGCAGCCAGACGACAGGAATTCAAGAGACCCAGTACTTC.

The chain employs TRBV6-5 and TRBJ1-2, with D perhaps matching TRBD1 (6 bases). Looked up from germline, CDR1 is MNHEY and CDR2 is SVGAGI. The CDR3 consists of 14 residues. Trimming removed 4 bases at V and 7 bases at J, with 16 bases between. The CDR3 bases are TGTGCCAGCAGTTTTAAAACAGGGATAAGTGGCTACACCTTC. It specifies CASSFKTGISGYTF.

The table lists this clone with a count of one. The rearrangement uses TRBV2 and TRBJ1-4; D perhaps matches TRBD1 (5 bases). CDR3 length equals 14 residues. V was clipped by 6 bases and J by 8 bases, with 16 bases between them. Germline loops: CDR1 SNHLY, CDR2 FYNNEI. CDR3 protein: CASRYDRGEEKLFF. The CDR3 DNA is TGTGCCAGCAGATACGACCGAGGGGAAGAAAAACTGTTTTTT.

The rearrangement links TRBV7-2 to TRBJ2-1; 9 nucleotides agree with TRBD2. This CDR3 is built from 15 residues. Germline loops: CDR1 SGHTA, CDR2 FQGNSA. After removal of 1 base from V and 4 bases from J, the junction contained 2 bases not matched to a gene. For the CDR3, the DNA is TGTGCCAGCAGCTTAGGCGGGAGGGCATACAATGAGCAGTTCTTC. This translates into CASSLGGRAYNEQFF.

The DNA of the CDR3 is TGTGCCAGCAGCTTCGACCAGAGCACAGATACGCAGTATTTT. This sequence encodes CASSFDQSTDTQYF. The chain has TRBV7-2 and TRBJ2-3; D gene unclear. Germline CDR1 reads SGHTA; CDR2 reads FQGNSA. Trimming took 3 bases from V and 0 from J, leaving 7 bases between them. This CDR3 comprises 14 residues.

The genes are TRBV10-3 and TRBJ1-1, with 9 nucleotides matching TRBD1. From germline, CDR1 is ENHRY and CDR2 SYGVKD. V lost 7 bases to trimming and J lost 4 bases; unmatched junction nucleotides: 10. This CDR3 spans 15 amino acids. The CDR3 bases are TGTGCCATCACCGGGACAGGGAGGGGTGTCACTGAAGCTTTCTTT. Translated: CAITGTGRGVTEAFF.

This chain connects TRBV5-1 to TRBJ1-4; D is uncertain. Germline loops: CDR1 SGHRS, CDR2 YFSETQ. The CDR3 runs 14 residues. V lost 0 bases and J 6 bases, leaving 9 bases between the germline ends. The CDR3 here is CASSLGEAHEKLFF. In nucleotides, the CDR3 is TGCGCCAGCAGCTTGGGGGAGGCACATGAAAAACTGTTTTTT. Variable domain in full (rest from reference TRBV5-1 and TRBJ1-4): KAGVTQTPRYLIKTRGQQVTLSCSPISGHRSVSWYQQTPGQGLQFLFEYFSETQRNKGNFPGRFSGRQFSNSRSEMNVSTLELGDSALYLCASSLGEAHEKLFFGSGTQLSVL.

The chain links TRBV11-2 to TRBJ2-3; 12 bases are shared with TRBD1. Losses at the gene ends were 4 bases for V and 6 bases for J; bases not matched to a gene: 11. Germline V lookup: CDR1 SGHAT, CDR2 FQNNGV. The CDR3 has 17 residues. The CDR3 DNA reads TGTGCCAGCAGCTCAGGCGGGACAGGGGGCAGGTATGATACGCAGTATTTT. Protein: CASSSGGTGGRYDTQYF.

The DNA of the CDR3 is TGCAGCGTAATAGGACAGGCCTCCAACTACGAGCAGTACTTC. Translation gives CSVIGQASNYEQYF. The chain couples TRBV29-1 to TRBJ2-7; TRBD1 matches 7 bases. Unmatched junction bases numbered 11, after V lost 6 bases and J lost 3 bases. This CDR3 is built from 14 residues. Germline CDR1 is SQVTM and CDR2 is ANQGSEA.

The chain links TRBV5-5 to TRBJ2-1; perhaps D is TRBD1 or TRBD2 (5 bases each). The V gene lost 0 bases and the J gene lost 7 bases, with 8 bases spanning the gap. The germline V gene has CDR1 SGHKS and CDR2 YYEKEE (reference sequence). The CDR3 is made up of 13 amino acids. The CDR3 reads CASSLDGGNEQFF. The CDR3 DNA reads TGTGCCAGCAGCTTGGATGGGGGAAATGAGCAGTTCTTC. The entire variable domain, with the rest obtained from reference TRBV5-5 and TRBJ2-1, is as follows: DAGVTQSPTHLIKTRGQQVTLRCSPISGHKSVSWYQQVLGQGPQFIFQYYEKEERGRGNFPDRFSARQFPNYSSELNVNALLLGDSALYLCASSLDGGNEQFFGPGTRLTVL.

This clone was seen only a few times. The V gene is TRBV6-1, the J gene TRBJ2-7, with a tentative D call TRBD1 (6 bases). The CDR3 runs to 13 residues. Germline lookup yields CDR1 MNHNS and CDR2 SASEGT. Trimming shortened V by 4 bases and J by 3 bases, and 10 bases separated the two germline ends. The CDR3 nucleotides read TGTGCCAGCAGTGTGAACAGGGACTACGAGCAGTACTTC. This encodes CASSVNRDYEQYF.

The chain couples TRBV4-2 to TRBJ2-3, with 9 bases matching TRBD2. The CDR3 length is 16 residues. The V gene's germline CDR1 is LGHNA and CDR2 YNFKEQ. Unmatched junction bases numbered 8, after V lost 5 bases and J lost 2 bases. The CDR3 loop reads CASSSLASGDTDTQYF. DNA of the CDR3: TGTGCCAGCAGCTCGTTGGCTAGCGGGGACACAGATACGCAGTATTTT.

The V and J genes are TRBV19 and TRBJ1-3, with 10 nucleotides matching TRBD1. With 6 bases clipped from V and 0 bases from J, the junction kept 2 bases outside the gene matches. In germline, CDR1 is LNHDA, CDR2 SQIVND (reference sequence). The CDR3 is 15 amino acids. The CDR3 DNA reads TGTGCCAGTAGCGGACAGGGGGACTCTGGAAACACCATATATTTT. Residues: CASSGQGDSGNTIYF.

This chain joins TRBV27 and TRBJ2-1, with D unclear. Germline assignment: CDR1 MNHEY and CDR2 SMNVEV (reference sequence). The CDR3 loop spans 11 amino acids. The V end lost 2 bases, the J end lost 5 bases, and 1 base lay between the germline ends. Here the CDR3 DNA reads TGTGCCAGCAGTTTAGACAATGAGCAGTTCTTC. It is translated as CASSLDNEQFF.

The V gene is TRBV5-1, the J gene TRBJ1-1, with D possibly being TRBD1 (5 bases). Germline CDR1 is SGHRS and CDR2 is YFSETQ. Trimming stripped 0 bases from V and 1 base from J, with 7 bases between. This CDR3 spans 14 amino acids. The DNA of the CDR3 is TGCGCCAGCAGCTTGGGACAGCCGAACACTGAAGCTTTCTTT. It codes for CASSLGQPNTEAFF.

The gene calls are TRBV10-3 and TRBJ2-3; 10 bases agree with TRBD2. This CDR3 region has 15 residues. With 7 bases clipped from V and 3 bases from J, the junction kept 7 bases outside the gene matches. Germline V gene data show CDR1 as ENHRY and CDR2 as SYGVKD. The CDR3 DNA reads TGTGCCATCACGAGCGGGGGGGCCGAGACAGATACGCAGTATTTT. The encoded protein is CAITSGGAETDTQYF.

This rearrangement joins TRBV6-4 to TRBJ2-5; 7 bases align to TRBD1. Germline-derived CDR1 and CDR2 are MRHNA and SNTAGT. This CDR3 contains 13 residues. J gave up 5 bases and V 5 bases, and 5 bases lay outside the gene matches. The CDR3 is CASSTGAGETQYF. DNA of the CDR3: TGTGCCAGCAGTACAGGGGCGGGCGAGACCCAGTACTTC.

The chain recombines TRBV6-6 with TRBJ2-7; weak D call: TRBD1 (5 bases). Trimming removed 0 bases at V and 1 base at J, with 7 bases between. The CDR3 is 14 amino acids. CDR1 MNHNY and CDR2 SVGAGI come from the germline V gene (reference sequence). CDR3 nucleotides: TGTGCCAGCAGTTACTCTAGACAGTCCTACGAGCAGTACTTC. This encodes CASSYSRQSYEQYF.

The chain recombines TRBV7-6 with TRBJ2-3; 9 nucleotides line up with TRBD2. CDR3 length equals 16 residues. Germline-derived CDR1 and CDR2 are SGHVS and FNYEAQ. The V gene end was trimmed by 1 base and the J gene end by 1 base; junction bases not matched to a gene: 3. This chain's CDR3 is CASSLVLAGGTDTQYF. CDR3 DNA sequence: TGTGCCAGCAGCTTAGTTTTAGCGGGGGGCACAGATACGCAGTATTTT.

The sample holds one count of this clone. DNA of the CDR3: TGTGCCAGCAGCTTAGTCCCAGGGCCCCTGAACACTGAAGCTTTCTTT. Translation: CASSLVPGPLNTEAFF. The chain recombines TRBV11-2 with TRBJ1-1; the D gene is possibly TRBD1 (5 bases). The germline V gene encodes CDR1 SGHAT and CDR2 FQNNGV. Trimming removed 1 base from V and 0 bases from J, with 12 bases in between. This CDR3 is 16 amino acids long.

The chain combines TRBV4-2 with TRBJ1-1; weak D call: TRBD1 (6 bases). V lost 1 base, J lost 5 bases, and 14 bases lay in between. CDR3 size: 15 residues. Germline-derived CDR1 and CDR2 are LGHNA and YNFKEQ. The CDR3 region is CASSQATGRRTEAFF. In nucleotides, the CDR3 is TGTGCCAGCAGCCAAGCCACAGGGCGTAGGACTGAAGCTTTCTTT.

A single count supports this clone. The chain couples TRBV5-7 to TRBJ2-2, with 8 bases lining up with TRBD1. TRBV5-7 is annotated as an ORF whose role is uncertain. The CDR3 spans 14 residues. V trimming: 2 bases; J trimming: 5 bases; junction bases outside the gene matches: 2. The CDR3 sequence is CASSLGQGTGELFF. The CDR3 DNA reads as TGTGCCAGCAGCTTAGGACAGGGAACCGGGGAGCTGTTTTTT.

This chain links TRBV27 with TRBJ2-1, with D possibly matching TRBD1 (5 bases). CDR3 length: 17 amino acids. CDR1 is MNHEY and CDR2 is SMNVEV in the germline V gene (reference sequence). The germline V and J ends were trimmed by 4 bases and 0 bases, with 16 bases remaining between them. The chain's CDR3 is CASSSSPDRSSYNEQFF. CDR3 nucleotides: TGTGCCAGCAGTTCTTCCCCCGACAGAAGCTCCTACAATGAGCAGTTCTTC.

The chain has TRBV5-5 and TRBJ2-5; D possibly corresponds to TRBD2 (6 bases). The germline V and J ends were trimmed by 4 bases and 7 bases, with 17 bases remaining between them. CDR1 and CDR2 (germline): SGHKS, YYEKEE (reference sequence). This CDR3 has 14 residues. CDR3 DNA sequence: TGTGCCAGCAGCGGGGACTGGGTAGGTGGGACCCAGTACTTC. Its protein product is CASSGDWVGGTQYF. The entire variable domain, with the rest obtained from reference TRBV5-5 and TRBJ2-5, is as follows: DAGVTQSPTHLIKTRGQQVTLRCSPISGHKSVSWYQQVLGQGPQFIFQYYEKEERGRGNFPDRFSARQFPNYSSELNVNALLLGDSALYLCASSGDWVGGTQYFGPGTRLLVL.

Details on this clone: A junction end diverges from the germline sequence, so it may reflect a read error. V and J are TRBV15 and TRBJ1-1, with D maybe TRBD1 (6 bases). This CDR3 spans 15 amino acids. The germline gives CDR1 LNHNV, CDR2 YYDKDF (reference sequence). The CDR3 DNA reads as TGTGCCGCCAGCAGAGCACAGGGTATGAACACTGAAGCTTTCTTT. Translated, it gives CAASRAQGMNTEAFF.

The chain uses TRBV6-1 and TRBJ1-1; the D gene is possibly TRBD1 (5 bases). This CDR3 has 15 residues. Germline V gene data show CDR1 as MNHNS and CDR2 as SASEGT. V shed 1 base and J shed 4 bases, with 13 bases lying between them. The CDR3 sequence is CASSEGGVLGTEAFF. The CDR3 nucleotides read TGTGCCAGCAGTGAAGGGGGGGTTTTGGGCACTGAAGCTTTCTTT.

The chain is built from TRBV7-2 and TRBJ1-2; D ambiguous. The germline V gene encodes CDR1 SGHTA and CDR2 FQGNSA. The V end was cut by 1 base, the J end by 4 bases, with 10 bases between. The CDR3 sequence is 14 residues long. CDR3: CASSLEKFSYGYTF. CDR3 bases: TGTGCCAGCAGCTTAGAGAAGTTCTCCTATGGCTACACCTTC.

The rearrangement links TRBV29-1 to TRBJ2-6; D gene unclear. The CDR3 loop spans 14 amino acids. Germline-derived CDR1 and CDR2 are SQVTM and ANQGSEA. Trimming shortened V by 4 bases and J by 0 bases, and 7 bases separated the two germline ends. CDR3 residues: CSVGGGSGANVLTF. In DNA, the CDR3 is TGCAGCGTTGGAGGTGGCTCTGGGGCCAACGTCCTGACTTTC.

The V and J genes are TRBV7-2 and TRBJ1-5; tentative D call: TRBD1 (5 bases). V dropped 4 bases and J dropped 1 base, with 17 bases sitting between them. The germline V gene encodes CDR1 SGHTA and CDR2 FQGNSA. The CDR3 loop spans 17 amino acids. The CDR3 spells CASSSTSGRGSNQPQHF. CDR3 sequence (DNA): TGTGCCAGCAGCTCAACGTCAGGGAGGGGCAGCAATCAGCCCCAGCATTTT.